Only one count was recorded for the clone carrying this T cell receptor (beta chain). What it recognizes is unknown. The sample is drawn from a study of radiotherapy plus CTLA-4 blockade in lung cancer. The overall study: Objective responses were observed in around 17% of patients, and disease control was achieved by just over 30%. Findings of the study overall: Tumor-origin TCR clones grew in blood after radiotherapy plus ipilimumab. Early shifts in blood T cell clones, with interferon-beta, reportedly predicted response best.

The germline V and J ends were trimmed by 0 bases and 7 bases, with 4 bases remaining between them. Germline assignment: CDR1 SGHKS and CDR2 YYEKEE (reference sequence). The CDR3 sequence is 12 residues long. Using immunoSEQ multiplex PCR, the repertoire was profiled, and TCRdb retains in-frame clones only, with some absent. The repertoire holds tens of thousands of clones, with around 80% as singletons. The rearrangement links TRBV5-5 to TRBJ2-2; no clear D gene. Sequenced here: peripheral blood, sampled from a patient treated with radiotherapy plus ipilimumab. The clonotype originates from a human donor with non-small cell lung cancer who had a complete response to radiotherapy plus ipilimumab. The CDR3 here is CASSLEGGELFF. The CDR3 DNA follows: TGTGCCAGCAGCTTGGAAGGCGGGGAGCTGTTTTTT.